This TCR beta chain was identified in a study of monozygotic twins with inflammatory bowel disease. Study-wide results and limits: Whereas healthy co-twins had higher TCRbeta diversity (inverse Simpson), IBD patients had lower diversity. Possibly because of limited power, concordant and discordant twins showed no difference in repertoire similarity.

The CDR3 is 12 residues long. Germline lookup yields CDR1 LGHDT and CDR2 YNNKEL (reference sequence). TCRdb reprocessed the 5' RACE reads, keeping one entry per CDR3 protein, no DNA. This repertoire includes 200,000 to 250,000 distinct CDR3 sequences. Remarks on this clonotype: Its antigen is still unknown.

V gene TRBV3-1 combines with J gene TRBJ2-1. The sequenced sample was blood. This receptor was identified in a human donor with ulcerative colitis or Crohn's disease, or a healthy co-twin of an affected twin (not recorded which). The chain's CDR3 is CASSQTANEQFF.